A selection of T cell receptor beta chains follows, all from one sample in a study of immune evolution from preneoplasia to lung adenocarcinoma. Sequenced by immunoSEQ multiplex PCR; TCRdb stores in-frame clones only, minus some. The sample carries about 7,900 clones, roughly 83% recorded once. The material sequenced was FFPE minimally invasive lung adenocarcinoma tissue. Receptors were obtained from a person between 65 and 79 years old with lung adenocarcinoma. Both conserved end residues are part of each CDR3. A D gene is named only where the DNA matches it firmly. Part of the rows lack a size; the others show once, few, many or a class for expanded clones.

cdr3_nt	cdr3_aa	clone_size	v_call	d_call	j_call
TGCGCCAGCAGTGAGCCCTCCCTGGGGGGGAGGTTCTCCTACGAGCAGTACTTC	CASSEPSLGGRFSYEQYF	.	TRBV10-2	TRBD2	TRBJ2-7
TGTGCCAGCAGTTTCCTCCCAGGGTACGAGCAGTACTTC	CASSFLPGYEQYF	.	TRBV28	.	TRBJ2-7
TGTGCCATCAGTGACAGAATCTATGGCTACACCTTC	CAISDRIYGYTF	once	TRBV10-3	.	TRBJ1-2
TGTGCCAGCAGCTTAGATATAAGGGGTGGAAACACCATATATTTT	CASSLDIRGGNTIYF	.	TRBV11-2	.	TRBJ1-3
TGTGCCAGCACTGAAACCAGGGGGTACAAAAACATTCAGTACTTC	CASTETRGYKNIQYF	.	TRBV2	TRBD1	TRBJ2-4
TGTGCCAGCAGCTTAGCCCGGGGGGCGGGTCAGCCCCAGCATTTT	CASSLARGAGQPQHF	.	TRBV2	.	TRBJ1-5
TGTGCCAGCACCCGAGGGGCGGGCGGAGAGACCCAGTACTTC	CASTRGAGGETQYF	few	TRBV6-6	.	TRBJ2-5
TGTGCCATCAGTGTAGGGACAGGGGGGTACAATGAGCAGTTCTTC	CAISVGTGGYNEQFF	once	TRBV10-3	TRBD1	TRBJ2-1
TGTGCCAGCTCGGGACAGGGGGCGGTCAATGAGCAGTTCTTC	CASSGQGAVNEQFF	.	TRBV5-6	TRBD1	TRBJ2-1
TGTGCCAGCAGCAACCAAGAGACCCAGTACTTC	CASSNQETQYF	.	TRBV21-1	.	TRBJ2-5
TGTGCCTGGAGGGCGAGCGGGAGCTCCTACGAGCAGTACTTC	CAWRASGSSYEQYF	.	TRBV30	TRBD2	TRBJ2-7
TGTGCCAGCAGTGATGCAGGACATTTGAACACTGAAGCTTTCTTT	CASSDAGHLNTEAFF	once	TRBV6-1	.	TRBJ1-1
TGTGCCAGCAGCTTAAGACTCCAAGAGACCCAGTACTTC	CASSLRLQETQYF	.	TRBV7-8	.	TRBJ2-5
TGTGCCAGCAGTTACGGACAGAACACTGAAGCTTTCTTT	CASSYGQNTEAFF	.	TRBV6-5	.	TRBJ1-1
TGCGCCAGCAGCTTACAGAGGAACACTGAAGCTTTCTTT	CASSLQRNTEAFF	.	TRBV5-1	.	TRBJ1-1
TGTGCCAGCAGTCGACAGGGCCACCAAGAGACCCAGTACTTC	CASSRQGHQETQYF	.	TRBV11-2	TRBD1	TRBJ2-5
TGTGCCACCAGCAGAGATCCGGGAGGCCGGGAGACCCAGTACTTC	CATSRDPGGRETQYF	.	TRBV15	TRBD2	TRBJ2-5
TGTGCCAGCAGTTTACAGACAGGGGTAATCCCTGGGGAGCAGTACTTC	CASSLQTGVIPGEQYF	.	TRBV28	TRBD1	TRBJ2-7